This T cell receptor beta chain is from a study of CD8+ T cells in alopecia areata (dated by TCRdb to the late 2010s). About the study as a whole: Treated patients were enrolled in an open-label pilot trial of oral tofacitinib, 5 to 10 mg twice daily, for moderate-to-severe alopecia areata. Tofacitinib-treated patients had biopsies at baseline and at 4 and 24 weeks of treatment, with a later scalp biopsy in several patients. On the human side, TCRbeta sequencing was run on scalp tissue and on sorted CD4+ and CD8+ peripheral blood T cells from healthy controls and from alopecia areata patients with either patchy or totalis/universalis disease. High-throughput TCRbeta sequencing was used to examine T cell clonal expansion in alopecia areata in both the C3H/HeJ mouse model and human patients. Amplification of TCRbeta CDR3 regions was done by immunoSEQ multiplex PCR using 35 Vbeta forward primers and 13 Jbeta reverse primers. Scalp clonality was compared among normal scalp (n=4), patchy alopecia areata scalp (n=8), and alopecia totalis/universalis scalp (n=8). Tofacitinib was given for 6 to 18 months, followed by 6 months of follow-up off drug to assess delayed response and recurrence. RNA came from the PAXgene miRNA kit for fixed scalp, the miRNeasy kit for PBMCs, and the RNeasy kit for mouse skin. In treated patients, disease severity was measured using the SALT score, which gives the percentage of scalp surface area affected. Study-level results and caveats: With tofacitinib, both scalp clonality and the number of expanded CD8+ clones among the top 100 scalp clones went down significantly. Shared TCR sequences between patients were less evident than in mice, which may be partly attributable to HLA diversity in the patient population. Resident alphabeta T cells in normal human skin are also sequenced, complicating scalp TCR repertoire analysis, unlike mouse skin dominated by gammadelta T cells. Lesional scalp, especially in alopecia totalis/universalis, showed higher clonality and more expanded CD8+ clones than normal scalp, suggesting antigenic drive. Many expanded lesional clones persisted in scalp and blood during tofacitinib treatment, which may partly explain relapse after stopping treatment. Because the treated cohort was small and had only one nonresponder, larger studies are needed to examine links between baseline CD8+ expansion and response.

This specimen's time point label, interpreted: 20 to 30 weeks on oral tofacitinib. Per the publication, the treatment or condition label means: oral pan-JAK inhibitor, 5-10 mg twice daily. Peripheral blood and lesional scalp punch biopsies were obtained from patients with alopecia areata. PBMCs were separated by density centrifugation and stained for CD3, CD4 and CD8, after which CD4+ and CD8+ T cells were sorted on a FACSAria. Comments on this clone: Its specific antigen is unknown. Per-base quality was not reported, and no clone a single base away is much larger than it.

Libraries came from the immunoSEQ multiplex PCR assay. RNA was extracted from all samples and reverse transcribed into cDNA as template for TCR sequencing. First-strand cDNA was synthesized with SuperScript III using a 2:1 mix of oligo-dT and random hexamers. Amplification bias was assessed with a synthetic immune receptor repertoire, and residual bias was removed computationally. As for the original processing: Raw reads were preprocessed for error removal, and CDR3 was defined according to IMGT conventions as running from the conserved cysteine to phenylalanine. To get clonality, Shannon entropy was normalized by log2 of the number of productive unique TCRs and the result was subtracted from 1. Whether each scalp clone was CD4 or CD8 was inferred by checking scalp TCRbeta sequences against the CD4 and CD8 repertoires from sorted blood. Drawn from immuneACCESS, this table holds only the in-frame rearrangements with V and J called that TCRdb kept. Clones are partly lost; checked studies trace under half to an unresolved V gene and leave the rest unexplained. Clone size and V and J calls were adopted from that table, with D and trimming inferred from the DNA. In all, the sample holds over 100,000 clones, and approximately 54% of those were seen once. 12% of the sample lies in the top ten.

The material sequenced was CD8+ T cells sorted from blood, taken at week 24, from a patient treated with tofacitinib. This clonotype was sampled from a human donor with alopecia areata.

The CDR3 in this case is CASSLERGTNSPLHF. The DNA reads as follows: TGTGCCAGCAGTTTAGAGAGGGGTACTAATTCACCCCTCCACTTT. The chain uses TRBV27 and TRBJ1-6, and the D gene may be TRBD1, 5 bases matching. The germline V gene (reference sequence) gives CDR1 as MNHEY and CDR2 as SMNVEV. V and J are truncated by 2 bases and 6 bases respectively, leaving an intervening sequence of 11 bases. The CDR3 has 15 amino acids, counting the end cysteine and phenylalanine. Only the CDR3 DNA stays, 45 bases, in frame from base 1.